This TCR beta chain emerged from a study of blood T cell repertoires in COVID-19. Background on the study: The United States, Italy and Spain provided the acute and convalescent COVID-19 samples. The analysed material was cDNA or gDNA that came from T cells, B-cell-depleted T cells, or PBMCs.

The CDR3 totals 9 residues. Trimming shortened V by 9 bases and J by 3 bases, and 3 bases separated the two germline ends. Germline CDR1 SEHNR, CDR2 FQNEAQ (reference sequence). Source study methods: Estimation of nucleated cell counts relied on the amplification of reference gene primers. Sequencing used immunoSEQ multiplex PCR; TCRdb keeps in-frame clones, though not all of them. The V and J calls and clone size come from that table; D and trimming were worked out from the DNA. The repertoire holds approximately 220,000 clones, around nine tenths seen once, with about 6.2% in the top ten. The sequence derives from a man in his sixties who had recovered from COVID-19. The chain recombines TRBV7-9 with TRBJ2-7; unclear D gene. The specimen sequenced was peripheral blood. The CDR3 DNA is TGTGCCAGGTACTACGAGCAGTACTTC. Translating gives CARYYEQYF.